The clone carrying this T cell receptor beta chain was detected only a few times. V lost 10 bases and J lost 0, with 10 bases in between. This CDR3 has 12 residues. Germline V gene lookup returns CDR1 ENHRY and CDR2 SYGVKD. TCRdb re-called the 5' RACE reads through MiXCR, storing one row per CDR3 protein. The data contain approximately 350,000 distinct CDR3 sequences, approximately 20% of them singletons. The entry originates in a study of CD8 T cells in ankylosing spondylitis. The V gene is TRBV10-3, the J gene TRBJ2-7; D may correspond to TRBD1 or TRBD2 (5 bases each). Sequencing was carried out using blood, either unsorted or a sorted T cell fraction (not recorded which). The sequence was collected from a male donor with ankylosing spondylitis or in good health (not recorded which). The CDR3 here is CATQGPSYEQYF. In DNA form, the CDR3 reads TGTGCCACGCAGGGACCCTCCTACGAGCAGTACTTC.